The entry below describes one TCR beta chain. The germline V gene encodes CDR1 LNHDA and CDR2 SQIVND (reference sequence). The CDR3 covers 18 residues. With V trimmed by 2 bases and J by 1 base, 7 bases remained unmatched. Profiling relied on immunoSEQ multiplex PCR, and the TCRdb table lists in-frame clones only, not all of them. The sample has roughly 240,000 clones; roughly 85% are singletons. The data were taken from a study of blood T cell repertoires in COVID-19. V is TRBV19 and J is TRBJ2-6; TRBD1 matches 8 bases. The sequencing input was peripheral blood. The sequence was collected from a man in his sixties who had recovered from COVID-19. The CDR3 coding sequence is TGTGCCAGTAGTATACAGGGGGCACAGGTATCTGGGGCCAACGTCCTGACTTTC. This gives the protein CASSIQGAQVSGANVLTF.